This T cell receptor (beta chain) was sequenced in a study of shared clonotypes between healthy human individuals. At the level of the study: Donors had three CD4 naive, three CD4 memory, two CD8 naive and one CD8 memory plate apiece.

Germline CDR1 is MDHEN and CDR2 is SYDVKM. The length of the CDR3 is 15 residues. After removal of 9 bases from V and 6 bases from J, the junction contained 12 bases not matched to a gene. Deep was the level used in running the assay. Produced via immunoSEQ multiplex PCR; TCRdb's table is partial and in-frame only. This table holds a few million clones, more than 85% found once. Turning to this clone: Its target is unknown.

General study findings and limits: The researchers took only blood, and tissue repertoires probably look different. Researchers found naive subsets generally carried larger estimated richness than memory subsets.

The receptor was derived from a man between 18 and 35 years old in good health. Some clones in this sample may be carry-over from other donors' samples. The sequencing input was naive CD4+ T cells from PBMCs. Subset noted: CD45RA+ positively selected. The chain has TRBV28 and TRBJ1-3; TRBD1 aligns across 9 bases. The CDR3 loop is CASLTGGVGENTIYF. Written as DNA, the CDR3 is TGTGCCAGTCTCACAGGGGGCGTAGGAGAAAACACCATATATTTT.